This entry lists 22 T cell receptor beta chains sequenced from one sample in a study of CD8+ T cells in alopecia areata. cDNA reverse transcribed from extracted RNA served as the sequencing template. Using immunoSEQ multiplex PCR, the repertoire was profiled, and TCRdb retains in-frame clones only, with some absent. This sample carries fewer than 250,000 clones, about 60% of them seen once, and the ten largest clones take approximately 0.44%. Sequenced here: CD4+ T cells sorted from blood, sampled at week 0. These receptors originate from a human donor with alopecia areata.

V gene TRBV5-4 combines with J gene TRBJ1-6; perhaps TRBD1 as D (6 bases). The CDR3 sequence is 15 residues long. Germline V CDR1 and CDR2: SGHNT, YYREEE (reference sequence). V lost 0 bases and J lost 4, with 8 bases in between. This CDR3 is CASSLAGVYNSPLHF. The DNA for the CDR3 is TGTGCCAGCAGCTTGGCAGGGGTGTATAATTCACCCCTCCACTTT.

This clone was recorded once. J is TRBJ1-2 and V is TRBV7-9; D is unclear. Germline V lookup: CDR1 SEHNR, CDR2 FQNEAQ (reference sequence). This CDR3 comprises 15 residues. Deletions cut 2 bases from V and 2 bases from J, with 12 bases between. CDR3 DNA sequence: TGTGCCAGCAGCTTATCAGCAGGAAACAACTATGGCTACACCTTC. Its translation is CASSLSAGNNYGYTF.

CDR3 sequence (DNA): TGCGCCAGCAGAAGAACAGGGGACCCCACAGATACGCAGTATTTT. Translated, it gives CASRRTGDPTDTQYF. V usage is TRBV5-1 and J usage is TRBJ2-3; 7 bases align to TRBD1. Germline trimming cut 5 bases from V and 2 bases from J; bases unmatched to any gene: 8. CDR3 length equals 15 residues. In germline, CDR1 is SGHRS, CDR2 YFSETQ.

The rearrangement joins TRBV5-4 to TRBJ2-3; 7 nucleotides agree with TRBD2. J was trimmed by 1 base and V by 0 bases; bases with no gene match: 2. The CDR3 spans 15 residues. In germline, CDR1 is SGHNT, CDR2 YYREEE (reference sequence). In nucleotides, the CDR3 is TGTGCCAGCAGCTTGGCCAGCGGGGGCACAGATACGCAGTATTTT. Translation gives CASSLASGGTDTQYF.

V and J are TRBV29-1 and TRBJ1-1; the D gene is possibly TRBD1 (5 bases). Trimming took 3 bases from V and 5 from J, leaving 13 bases between them. This CDR3 is 13 amino acids long. The germline CDR1 and CDR2 sequences are SQVTM and ANQGSEA. The CDR3 spells CSVDWGWETEAFF. In DNA, the CDR3 is TGCAGCGTTGACTGGGGGTGGGAAACTGAAGCTTTCTTT.

The rearrangement links TRBV4-1 to TRBJ2-7, with 8 bases that match TRBD2. V trimming: 2 bases; J trimming: 0 bases; junction bases outside the gene matches: 6. This CDR3 spans 16 amino acids. CDR1 is MGHRA and CDR2 is YSYEKL in the germline V gene. CDR3 bases: TGCGCCAGCAGCCAACCTAAGCGGGGGAGCTCCTACGAGCAGTACTTC. This codes for CASSQPKRGSSYEQYF.

The count of this clone is one. V usage is TRBV30 and J usage is TRBJ2-3; D is possibly TRBD1 (7 bases). The germline V and J ends were trimmed by 3 bases and 5 bases, with 9 bases remaining between them. The CDR3 is 12 residues long. Germline V CDR1 and CDR2: GTSNPN, SVGIG (reference sequence). CDR3 amino acids: CAWRQGGDTQYF. The CDR3 DNA sequence: TGTGCCTGGAGGCAGGGGGGAGATACGCAGTATTTT.

The chain carries TRBV29-1 and TRBJ1-4; no definite D call. The V end lost 7 bases, the J end lost 4 bases, and 13 bases lay between the germline ends. The CDR3 totals 13 residues. Germline V CDR1 and CDR2: SQVTM, ANQGSEA. CDR3: CSASLNRNEKLFF. The CDR3 nucleotides read TGCAGCGCCTCCTTGAATCGTAATGAAAAACTGTTTTTT.

The genes are TRBV7-8 and TRBJ1-1, with TRBD1 as a possible D gene (6 bases). Germline loops: CDR1 SGHVS, CDR2 FQNEAQ. V gave up 3 bases and J gave up 2 bases, with 19 bases separating them. The CDR3 loop spans 17 amino acids. CDR3 region: CASSFVNRARSNTEAFF. The CDR3 nucleotides are TGTGCCAGCAGCTTTGTTAACAGGGCGAGAAGTAACACTGAAGCTTTCTTT.

The chain links TRBV30 to TRBJ1-1; no clear D. CDR3 size: 15 residues. The V and J ends lost 2 bases and 3 bases respectively, with 16 bases between them. Germline CDR1 reads GTSNPN; CDR2 reads SVGIG (reference sequence). The CDR3 DNA reads TGTGCCTGGAGTTCACTTCTACGGGCGGACACTGAAGCTTTCTTT. It specifies CAWSSLLRADTEAFF.

The rearrangement joins TRBV29-1 to TRBJ2-1, with D possibly TRBD2 on 7 matching bases. CDR1 is SQVTM, CDR2 ANQGSEA, per germline. Trimming pared 2 bases from V and 7 bases from J, leaving 15 bases between. This CDR3 is 14 amino acids long. The CDR3 nucleotides read TGCAGCGTTGAAAACCGGGGGGCTATGAATGAGCAGTTCTTC. Encoded protein: CSVENRGAMNEQFF.

This clone was observed a few times. V usage is TRBV9 and J usage is TRBJ1-2, with a weak D call TRBD1 (6 bases). The germline V and J ends were trimmed by 4 bases and 4 bases, with 17 bases remaining between them. CDR1 and CDR2 (germline): SGDLS, YYNGEE. CDR3 size: 15 residues. The DNA for the CDR3 is TGTGCCAGCAGCAAGGGGGAGGGTCCCTTCTATGGCTACACCTTC. It translates to CASSKGEGPFYGYTF.

The chain uses TRBV27 and TRBJ2-2, with a possible D match to TRBD1 (5 bases). V was cut by 4 bases and J by 0 bases, with 9 bases left in between. Germline CDR1 is MNHEY and CDR2 is SMNVEV (reference sequence). The CDR3 is made up of 15 amino acids. The CDR3 loop is CASSSSRANTGELFF. In nucleotides, the CDR3 is TGTGCCAGCAGTTCCTCCAGGGCGAACACCGGGGAGCTGTTTTTT.

This sequence joins TRBV11-2 and TRBJ2-5, with TRBD2 matching over 14 bases. The J segment lost 4 bases and the V segment lost 3 bases, leaving 1 base of the junction unmatched. The CDR3 consists of 15 residues. The germline gives CDR1 SGHAT, CDR2 FQNNGV. The CDR3: CASSFGTSGRETQYF. The CDR3 bases are TGTGCCAGCAGCTTTGGGACTAGCGGGAGAGAGACCCAGTACTTC.

This clone was seen a handful of times. The rearrangement joins TRBV5-4 to TRBJ2-7; D gene ambiguous. V was pared by 0 bases and J by 0 bases, with 10 bases between. The CDR3 has 15 residues. Germline lookup yields CDR1 SGHNT and CDR2 YYREEE (reference sequence). This CDR3 reads CASSLEVHNSYEQYF. The CDR3 coding sequence is TGTGCCAGCAGCTTGGAGGTACATAACTCCTACGAGCAGTACTTC.

The genes are TRBV11-2 and TRBJ1-6; the D is unclear. Trimming took off 2 bases at V and 7 bases at J, with 6 bases between the two ends. CDR1 and CDR2 from the germline V gene are SGHAT and FQNNGV. CDR3 length: 13 residues. The CDR3, as DNA: TGTGCCAGCAGCTTACTGGAGAATTCACCCCTCCACTTT. Its translation is CASSLLENSPLHF.

The chain recombines TRBV29-1 with TRBJ2-1; 10 bases map to TRBD1. This CDR3 spans 13 amino acids. Trimming cost V 6 bases and J 7 bases; bases outside gene matches: 6. Germline V CDR1 and CDR2: SQVTM, ANQGSEA. The chain's CDR3 is CSVGQGWGNEQFF. The CDR3 DNA reads as TGCAGCGTGGGACAGGGGTGGGGGAATGAGCAGTTCTTC.

This clone came up once. V is TRBV19 and J is TRBJ2-7; no clear D gene. The germline V and J ends were trimmed by 6 bases and 3 bases, with 15 bases remaining between them. The CDR3 is 14 residues long. Germline V gene lookup returns CDR1 LNHDA and CDR2 SQIVND (reference sequence). For the CDR3, the DNA is TGTGCCAGTAGCCAGAACTCCGATAACTACGAGCAGTACTTC. Translating gives CASSQNSDNYEQYF.

The sample holds a few counts of this clone. This rearrangement joins TRBV11-2 to TRBJ2-7, with a tentative D call TRBD1 (5 bases). This CDR3 region has 13 residues. Trimming removed 4 bases at V and 4 bases at J, with 11 bases between. The germline gives CDR1 SGHAT, CDR2 FQNNGV. In DNA, the CDR3 is TGTGCCAGCAGCTCATTACAGGCGTACGAGCAGTACTTC. It yields the protein CASSSLQAYEQYF.

The genes are TRBV19 and TRBJ1-1; no firm D call. V shed 3 bases and J shed 6 bases, with 5 bases lying between them. This CDR3 spans 11 amino acids. Germline assignment: CDR1 LNHDA and CDR2 SQIVND (reference sequence). The CDR3 reads CASSMYSEAFF. The CDR3 DNA reads TGTGCCAGTAGTATGTACTCTGAAGCTTTCTTT.

This clone was detected a few times. V gene TRBV29-1 combines with J gene TRBJ1-2, with 8 bases aligning to TRBD1. CDR3 size: 12 residues. Trimming cost V 8 bases and J 4 bases; bases outside gene matches: 6. The V gene's germline CDR1 is SQVTM and CDR2 ANQGSEA. Here the CDR3 DNA reads TGCAGCCATGGGACAGGCCGCTATGGCTACACCTTC. Translated, it gives CSHGTGRYGYTF. Supplemented by reference TRBV29-1 and TRBJ1-2, the full variable domain reads SAVISQKPSRDICQRGTSLTIQCQVDSQVTMMFWYRQQPGQSLTLIATANQGSEATYESGFVIDKFPISRPNLTFSTLTVSNMSPEDSSIYLCSHGTGRYGYTFGSGTRLTVV.

The chain has TRBV5-1 and TRBJ1-2; perhaps TRBD1 as D (5 bases). V was cut by 2 bases and J by 4 bases, with 12 bases left in between. Germline lookup yields CDR1 SGHRS and CDR2 YFSETQ. This CDR3 spans 14 amino acids. CDR3 in DNA: TGCGCCAGCAGCTTCACGGAGGGGCTCTATGGCTACACCTTC. This encodes CASSFTEGLYGYTF.